A single sample is the source of the 21 T cell receptor beta chains below, sequenced in a study of chemoradiotherapy in HPV16-positive cancers. Only in-frame clones appear in the TCRdb table, and some are missing; sequencing was by immunoSEQ multiplex PCR. The repertoire holds about 27,000 clones, with over 90% as singletons. The sample consisted of blood, taken from a patient who underwent chemoradiotherapy. All receptors come from a human donor with HPV-associated anogenital cancer.

Here the CDR3 DNA reads TGCGCCAGCAGCCAAGTGACGGGTAATTCACCCCTCCACTTT. Amino acids: CASSQVTGNSPLHF. The chain combines TRBV4-1 with TRBJ1-6; no clear D. The CDR3 extends over 14 amino acids. Germline V gene data show CDR1 as MGHRA and CDR2 as YSYEKL. V was pared by 1 base and J by 6 bases, with 7 bases between.

The gene calls are TRBV14 and TRBJ2-7; weak D call: TRBD2 (5 bases). The germline gives CDR1 SGHDN, CDR2 FVKESK. CDR3 length: 14 residues. The germline V and J ends were trimmed by 4 bases and 8 bases, with 18 bases remaining between them. The CDR3 nucleotides read TGTGCCAGCAGCCTTCCCGGGGTCTACCTCCAGCAGTACTTC. Translated: CASSLPGVYLQQYF.

The rearrangement links TRBV11-1 to TRBJ2-7; D is uncertain. The CDR3 has 14 residues. Germline V gene data show CDR1 as SGHAT and CDR2 as FQDESV (reference sequence). The V gene lost 1 base and the J gene lost 2 bases, with 9 bases spanning the gap. The CDR3 region is CASSLVRSAYEQYF. The CDR3 DNA follows: TGTGCCAGCAGCTTAGTTCGGTCTGCCTACGAGCAGTACTTC. The whole variable domain, remainder taken from reference TRBV11-1 and TRBJ2-7, is EAEVAQSPRYKITEKSQAVAFWCDPISGHATLYWYRQILGQGPELLVQFQDESVVDDSQLPKDRFSAERLKGVDSTLKIQPAELGDSAMYLCASSLVRSAYEQYFGPGTRLTVT.

This rearrangement joins TRBV5-8 to TRBJ1-2, with D maybe TRBD1 (5 bases). This CDR3 comprises 15 residues. Germline V gene data show CDR1 as SGHTS and CDR2 as YDEGEE. V lost 0 bases, J lost 6 bases, and 15 bases lay in between. CDR3 region: CASSLAGGAGNGYTF. CDR3 bases: TGTGCCAGCAGCTTGGCCGGAGGGGCCGGGAATGGCTACACCTTC.

The chain employs TRBV13 and TRBJ2-7; D not resolved. The CDR3 sequence is 15 residues long. The ends were cut back, 1 base at V and 3 bases at J, with 13 bases in the middle. Germline assignment: CDR1 PRHDT and CDR2 FYEKMQ (reference sequence). As DNA, the CDR3 is TGTGCCAGCAGCTTAGCGGGTTTCTACGACTACGAGCAGTACTTC. Translated: CASSLAGFYDYEQYF. Full variable domain (rest looked up from reference TRBV13 and TRBJ2-7): AAGVIQSPRHLIKEKRETATLKCYPIPRHDTVYWYQQGPGQDPQFLISFYEKMQSDKGSIPDRFSAQQFSDYHSELNMSSLELGDSALYFCASSLAGFYDYEQYFGPGTRLTVT.

This chain connects TRBV5-1 to TRBJ1-5; D may be TRBD1 (6 bases). The CDR3 sequence is 17 residues long. Trimming stripped 6 bases from V and 5 bases from J, with 24 bases between. Per the germline V gene, CDR1 is SGHRS and CDR2 is YFSETQ. The CDR3 sequence: CASIRGRGSSRHQPQHF. The CDR3 DNA reads as TGCGCCAGCATAAGAGGAAGGGGGAGTTCGCGTCATCAGCCCCAGCATTTT. The full variable domain, completed using reference TRBV5-1 and TRBJ1-5, is KAGVTQTPRYLIKTRGQQVTLSCSPISGHRSVSWYQQTPGQGLQFLFEYFSETQRNKGNFPGRFSGRQFSNSRSEMNVSTLELGDSALYLCASIRGRGSSRHQPQHFGDGTRLSIL.

This clone was seen only once. V and J are TRBV7-2 and TRBJ2-7; D is undetermined. The V end was cut by 3 bases, the J end by 5 bases, with 14 bases between. Germline CDR1 reads SGHTA; CDR2 reads FQGNSA. The CDR3 is made up of 14 amino acids. The CDR3 is CASSFSTQVHEQYF. CDR3 bases: TGTGCCAGCAGCTTCAGTACGCAGGTCCACGAGCAGTACTTC.

This sequence joins TRBV9 and TRBJ2-1, with unresolved D. V lost 0 bases to trimming and J lost 7 bases, with 11 bases between them. This CDR3 contains 14 residues. CDR1 and CDR2 (germline): SGDLS, YYNGEE. DNA of the CDR3: TGTGCCAGCAGCGTAGGAGCCAAGGGAAATGAGCAGTTCTTC. This codes for CASSVGAKGNEQFF.

This clone was seen once. The chain combines TRBV6-1 with TRBJ2-2; no reliable D call. V dropped 3 bases and J dropped 6 bases, with 5 bases sitting between them. The germline V gene has CDR1 MNHNS and CDR2 SASEGT. This CDR3 is 12 amino acids long. CDR3 sequence (DNA): TGTGCCAGCAGTGATCGCCCCGGGGAGCTGTTTTTT. It encodes CASSDRPGELFF.

CDR3 region: CASSPEWGARGNEQFF. The CDR3 nucleotides read TGTGCCAGCAGCCCCGAGTGGGGAGCGAGGGGGAATGAGCAGTTCTTC. The J gene is TRBJ2-1, the V gene TRBV7-2; D is perhaps TRBD1 (6 bases). CDR3 length equals 16 residues. Germline-derived CDR1 and CDR2 are SGHTA and FQGNSA. V lost 5 bases to trimming and J lost 7 bases, with 21 bases between them.

The chain carries TRBV5-1 and TRBJ2-1; TRBD1 agrees at 9 bases. The CDR3 has 15 amino acids. The V and J ends lost 3 bases and 2 bases, in that order; junction bases with no gene match: 3. Germline V CDR1 and CDR2: SGHRS, YFSETQ. CDR3 sequence (DNA): TGCGCCAGCAGCTACCGGGACAGGGCCTACAATGAGCAGTTCTTC. Encoded protein: CASSYRDRAYNEQFF.

The chain recombines TRBV9 with TRBJ2-6, with D perhaps TRBD1 or TRBD2 (5 bases each). The CDR3 spans 21 residues. Trimming stripped 1 base from V and 0 bases from J, with 23 bases between. Looked up from germline, CDR1 is SGDLS and CDR2 is YYNGEE. The CDR3: CASSVIRLQEDTFSGANVLTF. The DNA of the CDR3 is TGTGCCAGCAGCGTAATACGGTTACAGGAGGATACTTTCTCTGGGGCCAACGTCCTGACTTTC. Looking up the rest from reference TRBV9 and TRBJ2-6 gives the full variable domain: DSGVTQTPKHLITATGQRVTLRCSPRSGDLSVYWYQQSLDQGLQFLIQYYNGEERAKGNILERFSAQQFPDLHSELNLSSLELGDSALYFCASSVIRLQEDTFSGANVLTFGAGSRLTVL.

The chain employs TRBV5-1 and TRBJ1-1; D not resolved. V dropped 6 bases and J dropped 1 base, with 4 bases sitting between them. CDR3 length: 11 residues. CDR1 SGHRS and CDR2 YFSETQ come from the germline V gene. This CDR3 reads CASKGNTEAFF. The DNA of the CDR3 is TGCGCCAGCAAGGGGAACACTGAAGCTTTCTTT.

This clone came up a few times. The chain's CDR3 is CATSFPSGQGLTGELFF. The CDR3 DNA reads as TGTGCCACCAGCTTCCCCTCGGGACAGGGGCTCACCGGGGAGCTGTTTTTT. The V call is TRBV15, the J call TRBJ2-2; 10 bases fit TRBD1. The CDR3 length is 17 residues. Germline V gene sequence: CDR1 LNHNV, CDR2 YYDKDF (reference sequence). The V gene end was trimmed by 5 bases and the J gene end by 4 bases; junction bases not matched to a gene: 10.

The rearrangement joins TRBV9 to TRBJ2-1; D is perhaps TRBD1 or TRBD2 (5 bases each). The V gene's germline CDR1 is SGDLS and CDR2 YYNGEE. This CDR3 has 15 residues. V lost 3 bases, J lost 8 bases, and 18 bases lay in between. CDR3 sequence (DNA): TGTGCCAGCAGCGCGACCTCATTTTTGGGGGATGAGCAGTTCTTC. It specifies CASSATSFLGDEQFF.

The gene calls are TRBV7-9 and TRBJ1-2, with unresolved D. The CDR3 is 11 residues long. The V and J ends lost 5 bases and 2 bases respectively, with 3 bases between them. CDR1 and CDR2 (germline): SEHNR, FQNEAQ (reference sequence). DNA for the CDR3: TGTGCCAGCAGCGCGAACTATGGCTACACCTTC. Protein sequence: CASSANYGYTF.

The CDR3 nucleotides read TGTGCCAGTAGTCCCTTTAACAATCAGCCCCAGCATTTT. Translated, it gives CASSPFNNQPQHF. The chain links TRBV19 to TRBJ1-5, with D uncertain. The CDR3 extends over 13 amino acids. V lost 5 bases to trimming and J lost 3 bases, with 8 bases between them. The germline gives CDR1 LNHDA, CDR2 SQIVND (reference sequence).

J is TRBJ1-1 and V is TRBV25-1, with D possibly being TRBD1 (5 bases). Germline V gene sequence: CDR1 MGHDK, CDR2 SYGVNS. Between the trimmed V and J ends, which lost 8 bases and 8 bases, there was a span of 12 bases. This CDR3 contains 11 residues. CDR3 loop: CASVLRGEAFF. CDR3 DNA sequence: TGTGCCAGCGTGTTGCGGGGGGAAGCTTTCTTT.

This sequence joins TRBV7-2 and TRBJ1-3; D possibly corresponds to TRBD1 (6 bases). Between the trimmed V and J ends, which lost 5 bases and 6 bases, there was a span of 14 bases. Per the germline V gene, CDR1 is SGHTA and CDR2 is FQGNSA. The CDR3 is 14 residues long. The CDR3 loop reads CASSPTGNENTIYF. CDR3 bases: TGTGCCAGCAGCCCGACAGGAAACGAAAACACCATATATTTT.

The rearrangement links TRBV5-1 to TRBJ2-2, with 8 bases aligning to TRBD1. The trim removed 1 base at V and 6 bases at J, leaving 5 bases unmatched. The CDR3 spans 15 residues. CDR1 and CDR2 (germline): SGHRS, YFSETQ. As DNA, the CDR3 is TGCGCCAGCAGCTTGAAACAGGGGGAAGCCGGGGAGCTGTTTTTT. Protein product: CASSLKQGEAGELFF.

The chain recombines TRBV7-9 with TRBJ1-2; D not resolved. V was cut by 5 bases and J by 1 base, with 8 bases left in between. CDR1 and CDR2 (germline): SEHNR, FQNEAQ (reference sequence). This CDR3 has 13 amino acids. CDR3 sequence: CASSDTFNYGYTF. The CDR3 coding sequence is TGTGCCAGCAGCGACACTTTTAACTATGGCTACACCTTC.